These 12 T cell receptor beta chains came from one sample sequenced in a study of blood T cell repertoires in COVID-19. Assay used: immunoSEQ multiplex PCR; TCRdb lists only in-frame clones, some missing. The sample has around 220,000 clones, 75% to 90% seen once. The source material was PBMCs or T cells enriched from blood (not recorded which). These receptors were collected from a woman under 40 with acute COVID-19.

The chain combines TRBV19 with TRBJ2-1; 10 nucleotides line up with TRBD1. The germline gives CDR1 LNHDA, CDR2 SQIVND (reference sequence). The trim removed 9 bases at V and 9 bases at J, leaving 14 bases unmatched. The length of the CDR3 is 15 residues. The DNA of the CDR3 is TGTGCCAGCATGAAAATAATGACAGGGGGCGGTGAGCAGTTCTTC. Protein sequence: CASMKIMTGGGEQFF.

The gene calls are TRBV7-8 and TRBJ1-2, with D uncertain. Germline V gene sequence: CDR1 SGHVS, CDR2 FQNEAQ. The CDR3 runs 12 residues. The V and J ends lost 5 bases and 8 bases respectively, with 12 bases between them. The CDR3 is CASSLSGSGYTF. The CDR3 nucleotides are TGTGCCAGCAGCCTGTCGGGGTCGGGCTACACCTTC. The whole variable domain, filled in from reference TRBV7-8 and TRBJ1-2, reads GAGVSQSPRYKVAKRGQDVALRCDPISGHVSLFWYQQALGQGPEFLTYFQNEAQLDKSGLPSDRFFAERPEGSVSTLKIQRTQQEDSAVYLCASSLSGSGYTFGSGTRLTVV.

This rearrangement joins TRBV19 to TRBJ2-2; possibly TRBD1 for D (5 bases). The CDR3 extends over 12 amino acids. Germline CDR1 LNHDA, CDR2 SQIVND (reference sequence). The V and J ends lost 6 bases and 10 bases respectively, with 12 bases between them. CDR3 amino acids: CASSYEDTELFF. In DNA, the CDR3 is TGTGCCAGTAGCTACGAGGACACGGAGCTGTTTTTT.

This clone occurred once. The V and J genes are TRBV19 and TRBJ1-5; 8 bases are a match to TRBD1. Losses at the gene ends were 4 bases for V and 4 bases for J; bases not matched to a gene: 9. CDR3 size: 16 residues. Germline loops: CDR1 LNHDA, CDR2 SQIVND (reference sequence). As DNA, the CDR3 is TGTGCCAGTAGTAAATCGCCAGGGGGCGGGAATCAGCCCCAGCATTTT. It specifies CASSKSPGGGNQPQHF.

The sample holds a few counts of this clone. The chain links TRBV4-1 to TRBJ1-2, with no clear D. V lost 1 base to trimming and J lost 3 bases, with 12 bases between them. The CDR3 is made up of 15 amino acids. Germline lookup yields CDR1 MGHRA and CDR2 YSYEKL. The CDR3: CASSQGAGLDYGYTF. In DNA form, the CDR3 reads TGCGCCAGCAGCCAAGGTGCCGGGTTGGACTATGGCTACACCTTC.

This chain connects TRBV27 to TRBJ2-5; D unresolved. The CDR3 runs 14 residues. V lost 6 bases, J lost 0 bases, and 11 bases lay in between. From germline, CDR1 is MNHEY and CDR2 SMNVEV (reference sequence). This CDR3 reads CASRDYKYQETQYF. In DNA, the CDR3 is TGTGCCAGCAGAGATTACAAGTACCAAGAGACCCAGTACTTC.

This chain uses TRBV18 with TRBJ2-7; 8 bases fit TRBD1. V lost 3 bases to trimming and J lost 0 bases; unmatched junction nucleotides: 7. Germline-derived CDR1 and CDR2 are KGHSH and LQKENI. The CDR3 spans 16 residues. CDR3 nucleotides: TGTGCCAGCTCACCGGAGGACAGGGTGGCCTCCTACGAGCAGTACTTC. It specifies CASSPEDRVASYEQYF.

This sequence joins TRBV5-4 and TRBJ2-5, with 8 bases matching TRBD1. Trimming cost V 0 bases and J 2 bases; bases outside gene matches: 6. Looked up from germline, CDR1 is SGHNT and CDR2 is YYREEE (reference sequence). The CDR3 is 16 amino acids. The CDR3 is CASSLAGGPSQETQYF. CDR3 nucleotides: TGTGCCAGCAGCTTGGCAGGGGGCCCTTCTCAAGAGACCCAGTACTTC. The full variable domain, with the rest looked up from reference TRBV5-4 and TRBJ2-5, is ETGVTQSPTHLIKTRGQQVTLRCSSQSGHNTVSWYQQALGQGPQFIFQYYREEENGRGNFPPRFSGLQFPNYSSELNVNALELDDSALYLCASSLAGGPSQETQYFGPGTRLLVL.

The CDR3 region is CASSRGGGTDTQYF. CDR3 DNA sequence: TGTGCCAGCAGTCGGGGTGGAGGAACAGATACGCAGTATTTT. The genes are TRBV27 and TRBJ2-3; TRBD2 is a possible D gene (5 bases). This CDR3 contains 14 residues. V shed 5 bases and J shed 3 bases, with 12 bases lying between them. Germline V lookup: CDR1 MNHEY, CDR2 SMNVEV (reference sequence).

The V call is TRBV2, the J call TRBJ2-3, with D uncertain. Germline lookup yields CDR1 SNHLY and CDR2 FYNNEI. Trimming left V 6 bases short and J 0 bases short, with 19 bases between. The CDR3 has 17 amino acids. The CDR3 bases are TGTGCCAGCAGCCCCAGCCTTGGAGACGCTAGCACAGATACGCAGTATTTT. Protein sequence: CASSPSLGDASTDTQYF.

The chain employs TRBV28 and TRBJ2-3; TRBD1 is a possible D gene (5 bases). The germline V and J ends were trimmed by 2 bases and 4 bases, with 7 bases remaining between them. The CDR3 has 13 residues. Germline CDR1 and CDR2: MDHEN and SYDVKM. The CDR3 reads CASSLRGPDTQYF. In DNA, the CDR3 is TGTGCCAGCAGTTTAAGGGGTCCAGATACGCAGTATTTT.

This clone was counted between two and nine times. The J gene is TRBJ2-1, the V gene TRBV11-2, with D perhaps matching TRBD2 (6 bases). Germline V gene data show CDR1 as SGHAT and CDR2 as FQNNGV. Trimming took 1 base from V and 9 from J, leaving 13 bases between them. The CDR3 extends over 14 amino acids. The CDR3 DNA reads TGTGCCAGCAGCTTAGGCCCCGCTAGCGTTGAGCAGTTCTTC. Encoded protein: CASSLGPASVEQFF.